These 17 T cell receptor beta chains were sequenced from one sample in a study of blood T cell repertoires in COVID-19 (dated by TCRdb to about 2020). Receptor libraries were prepared by the immunoSEQ multiplex PCR assay. What TCRdb holds here is the immuneACCESS table cut down to in-frame rearrangements. Part of the clones is not present; checked against another copy, under half of the missing clones reflect an unresolved V gene, and the others are unexplained. The table for this sample lists some 190,000 clones; more than 75% of them were counted only once. The leading ten clones occupy 4.4% of the sample. The sequenced sample consisted of peripheral blood. The receptor set was obtained from a human donor in a cohort sampled during active COVID-19.

The V gene is TRBV6-2 or TRBV6-3, the J gene TRBJ1-5, with TRBD1 matching over 10 bases. CDR1 and CDR2 (germline): MNHEY, SVGEGT. CDR3 length: 14 residues. With V trimmed by 5 bases and J by 5 bases, 3 bases remained unmatched. The CDR3 is CASSPTGGYQPQHF. CDR3 coding DNA: TGTGCCAGCAGTCCGACAGGGGGCTATCAGCCCCAGCATTTT.

In this sample, this clone turned up once. This chain connects TRBV28 to TRBJ2-5, with 12 bases matching TRBD2. The CDR3 sequence is 19 residues long. V trimming: 1 base; J trimming: 1 base; junction bases outside the gene matches: 10. Germline assignment: CDR1 MDHEN and CDR2 SYDVKM. Here the CDR3 reads CASSLYWPSGRDFQETQYF. The DNA of the CDR3 is TGTGCCAGCAGTTTATACTGGCCTAGCGGGAGGGATTTCCAAGAGACCCAGTACTTC. Full variable domain (remainder filled in from reference TRBV28 and TRBJ2-5): DVKVTQSSRYLVKRTGEKVFLECVQDMDHENMFWYRQDPGLGLRLIYFSYDVKMKEKGDIPEGYSVSREKKERFSLILESASTNQTSMYLCASSLYWPSGRDFQETQYFGPGTRLLVL.

A single count supports this clone. The chain joins TRBV19 to TRBJ2-1; D is possibly TRBD2 (6 bases). Trimming took 5 bases from V and 7 from J, leaving 15 bases between them. The germline V gene has CDR1 LNHDA and CDR2 SQIVND (reference sequence). The CDR3 is 14 residues long. The DNA of the CDR3 is TGTGCCAGTAGTGCTCCCTGGGGGAGGAATGAGCAGTTCTTC. Encoded protein: CASSAPWGRNEQFF.

The chain has TRBV4-1 and TRBJ1-4; 9 bases line up with TRBD1. V was clipped by 0 bases and J by 5 bases; unmatched bases: 4. The CDR3 spans 16 residues. CDR1 MGHRA and CDR2 YSYEKL come from the germline V gene. The CDR3: CASSQESGQGNEKLFF. The CDR3 DNA is TGCGCCAGCAGCCAAGAGTCTGGACAGGGGAATGAAAAACTGTTTTTT.

The chain has TRBV27 and TRBJ2-7, with 12 bases lining up with TRBD2. This CDR3 has 14 residues. Germline trimming cut 5 bases from V and 3 bases from J; bases unmatched to any gene: 2. CDR1 is MNHEY, CDR2 SMNVEV, per germline (reference sequence). The CDR3 is CASSGLAGSYEQYF. The CDR3 region has the DNA TGTGCCAGCAGTGGACTAGCGGGGAGCTACGAGCAGTACTTC.

This chain links TRBV11-2 with TRBJ2-3, with D hard to call. V lost 2 bases to trimming and J lost 1 base, with 10 bases between them. This CDR3 contains 15 residues. The germline V gene has CDR1 SGHAT and CDR2 FQNNGV. CDR3 in amino acids: CASSLYSGGTDTQYF. Written as DNA, the CDR3 is TGTGCCAGCAGCTTATATTCGGGTGGCACAGATACGCAGTATTTT.

The CDR3 spells CASSLGLAGGPIGDSYEQYF. CDR3 coding DNA: TGTGCCAGCAGTTTGGGACTAGCGGGAGGGCCTATAGGGGACTCCTACGAGCAGTACTTC. This chain links TRBV27 with TRBJ2-7, with 16 bases that match TRBD2. The germline gives CDR1 MNHEY, CDR2 SMNVEV (reference sequence). V was pared by 3 bases and J by 0 bases, with 11 bases of the junction left unmatched. This CDR3 has 20 residues.

The chain links TRBV30 to TRBJ2-7, with D possibly TRBD2 on 6 matching bases. The ends were cut back, 1 base at V and 0 bases at J, with 13 bases in the middle. Germline V lookup: CDR1 GTSNPN, CDR2 SVGIG (reference sequence). This CDR3 spans 15 amino acids. The CDR3 DNA reads as TGTGCCTGGAGTGACCGGCGGACTATCTCCTACGAGCAGTACTTC. Protein product: CAWSDRRTISYEQYF.

In its sample, this clone was seen a few times. The same CDR3 can be traced to other DNA sequences in this sample. In nucleotides, the CDR3 is TGTGCCATCAGTGAAGGGGCGGATGGCTACACCTTC. Amino acids: CAISEGADGYTF. This rearrangement joins TRBV10-3 to TRBJ1-2; a possible D gene is TRBD1 (5 bases). V gave up 3 bases and J gave up 6 bases, with 8 bases separating them. The germline V gene has CDR1 ENHRY and CDR2 SYGVKD. The CDR3 is 12 residues long.

The chain combines TRBV10-3 with TRBJ2-7, with D perhaps matching TRBD2 (5 bases). CDR1 ENHRY and CDR2 SYGVKD come from the germline V gene. This CDR3 has 13 amino acids. The V gene lost 4 bases and the J gene lost 4 bases, with 11 bases spanning the gap. The CDR3 reads CAISGTTGYEQYF. The CDR3 region has the DNA TGTGCCATCAGTGGCACGACGGGGTACGAGCAGTACTTC.

The chain couples TRBV11-2 to TRBJ2-5, with TRBD2 identical over 8 bases. Germline CDR1 and CDR2: SGHAT and FQNNGV. The CDR3 spans 15 residues. Germline trimming cut 0 bases from V and 5 bases from J; bases unmatched to any gene: 5. CDR3 sequence reads: CASSLDFSGGETQYF. In DNA form, the CDR3 reads TGTGCCAGCAGCTTAGATTTTTCGGGGGGGGAGACCCAGTACTTC.

This clone was recorded at least ten times. V is TRBV6-5 and J is TRBJ2-2; 8 bases fit TRBD1. V lost 2 bases, J lost 5 bases, and 4 bases stayed unmatched. The CDR3 totals 15 residues. Germline assignment: CDR1 MNHEY and CDR2 SVGAGI. The CDR3 nucleotides are TGTGCCAGCAGTTACCGACGACAGGGGACCGGGGAGCTGTTTTTT. As protein: CASSYRRQGTGELFF.

This chain uses TRBV2 with TRBJ1-5, with 7 nucleotides matching TRBD1. This CDR3 has 16 residues. Trimming cost V 7 bases and J 2 bases; bases outside gene matches: 11. CDR1 SNHLY and CDR2 FYNNEI come from the germline V gene. The CDR3 DNA reads TGTGCCAGCACGTATCAGGGGGGCTGGGGCAATCAGCCCCAGCATTTT. It translates to CASTYQGGWGNQPQHF.

The chain joins TRBV6-6 to TRBJ1-5; 8 bases line up with TRBD1. V shed 5 bases, J shed 7 bases, and the junction held 7 bases outside the gene matches. The length of the CDR3 is 14 residues. Looked up from germline, CDR1 is MNHNY and CDR2 is SVGAGI (reference sequence). The chain's CDR3 is CASSNPGGRQPQHF. DNA for the CDR3: TGTGCCAGCAGTAACCCAGGGGGCCGACAGCCCCAGCATTTT.

The CDR3 region has the DNA TGTGCCGGAGCGCAGGGGGCCCTAGATCGTTTTTCCCAGCATTTT. Residues: CAGAQGALDRFSQHF. The rearrangement joins TRBV2 to TRBJ1-5; 8 bases map to TRBD1. CDR1 is SNHLY and CDR2 is FYNNEI in the germline V gene. Losses at the gene ends were 11 bases for V and 11 bases for J; bases not matched to a gene: 20. There are 15 residues in the CDR3.

The genes are TRBV12-3 or TRBV12-4 and TRBJ1-1; perhaps TRBD1 as D (5 bases). Trimming removed 5 bases at V and 11 bases at J, with 18 bases between. This CDR3 is 13 amino acids long. The DNA of the CDR3 is TGTGCCAGCAGTCCTCGGCAGGGTGAAGCGGCTTTCTTT. Its protein is CASSPRQGEAAFF.

The gene calls are TRBV6-5 and TRBJ2-5; possibly TRBD2 for D (6 bases). This CDR3 contains 13 residues. Germline V CDR1 and CDR2: MNHEY, SVGAGI. Trimming cost V 6 bases and J 5 bases, with 13 bases left between them. CDR3 sequence: CASRRGLRETQYF. CDR3 DNA sequence: TGTGCCAGCAGGCGGGGACTCCGGGAGACCCAGTACTTC.